These 12 T cell receptor beta chains were all obtained from the same sample, sequenced in a study of metastatic and nonmetastatic thyroid tumors. Thyroid surgery had not been preceded by any treatment in any patient. TCRdb re-analyzed the PCR reads through MiXCR. The profile shows around 30,000 clones, under 20% of them singletons. The sequenced sample was blood. The receptors stem from a female donor with papillary thyroid cancer or a benign thyroid nodule (not recorded which). Some clones in this sample may be carry-over from other donors' samples.

This clone was counted many times. CDR3 DNA sequence: TGCAGTGCTTGGAGACAGGGTAGCAATCAGCCCCAGCATTTT. This codes for CSAWRQGSNQPQHF. V and J are TRBV20-1 and TRBJ1-5, with 7 bases identical to TRBD1. Germline V gene lookup returns CDR1 DFQATT and CDR2 SNEGSKA (reference sequence). The CDR3 has 14 residues. V trimming: 5 bases; J trimming: 0 bases; junction bases outside the gene matches: 4.

By share, this clone counts as medium-sized. CDR3 DNA: TGTGCCAGCAGGTCCGAGGGGGCCGAGTGGAGTAGCACTGAAGCTTTCTTT. Amino acid sequence: CASRSEGAEWSSTEAFF. The J gene is TRBJ1-1, the V gene TRBV28; TRBD1 agrees at 7 bases. Germline assignment: CDR1 MDHEN and CDR2 SYDVKM. The junction had 17 bases not matched to a gene; V was cut back by 6 bases and J by 4 bases. The CDR3 loop spans 17 amino acids.

By proportion, this clone is medium-sized. This chain connects TRBV28 to TRBJ1-5; D not certain. This CDR3 contains 15 residues. V lost 3 bases, J lost 3 bases, and 12 bases lay in between. CDR1 is MDHEN and CDR2 is SYDVKM in the germline V gene. The CDR3 DNA follows: TGTGCCAGCAGTTTTCGGAGGCGGGTCAATCAGCCCCAGCATTTT. The encoded protein is CASSFRRRVNQPQHF.

This clone qualifies as medium-sized (0.01 to 0.1%). The chain links TRBV12-3 or TRBV12-4 to TRBJ2-7, with no clear D. The CDR3 contains 12 residues. Trimming took 1 base from V and 11 from J, leaving 12 bases between them. CDR3 DNA: TGTGCCAGCAGTTTAGTCGGCAACCGGGAGTACTTC. Translating it yields CASSLVGNREYF.

The chain joins TRBV2 to TRBJ1-2; D not resolved. The CDR3 runs 15 residues. Trimming pared 5 bases from V and 5 bases from J, leaving 18 bases between. Germline CDR1 and CDR2: SNHLY and FYNNEI. In nucleotides, the CDR3 is TGTGCCAGCAGTTTTTTCCGGGTCCCGGGGTATGGCTACACCTTC. It yields the protein CASSFFRVPGYGYTF.

This clone rates as medium-sized. The chain has TRBV6-1 and TRBJ1-4; D gene unclear. This CDR3 contains 13 residues. V was pared by 6 bases and J by 8 bases, with 13 bases between. CDR1 and CDR2 (germline): MNHNS, SASEGT. Here the CDR3 DNA reads TGTGCCAGCAGCCCACGTGGCGGCGAAAAACTGTTTTTT. Translation gives CASSPRGGEKLFF.

A note on this clone: This could be a read error, since a much larger clone is one nucleotide away. This chain links TRBV29-1 with TRBJ2-3; D may match TRBD1 or TRBD2 (5 bases each). This CDR3 has 14 amino acids. Germline V gene sequence: CDR1 SQVTM, CDR2 ANQGSEA. V lost 1 base, J lost 5 bases, and 13 bases lay in between. The CDR3, as DNA: TGCAGCGTTGAAGGGGGACGCCACAAAGATACGCAGTATTTT. The encoded protein is CSVEGGRHKDTQYF.

This clone was recorded at least ten times. The V call is TRBV29-1, the J call TRBJ2-1; 8 bases fit TRBD2. The junction had 7 bases not matched to a gene; V was cut back by 4 bases and J by 8 bases. This CDR3 contains 13 residues. Per germline, CDR1 SQVTM and CDR2 ANQGSEA. The CDR3 is CSVVYGRAYEQFF. Written as DNA, the CDR3 is TGCAGCGTTGTGTACGGGAGGGCCTATGAGCAGTTCTTC.

Written as DNA, the CDR3 is TGTGCCAGCTCACCACTAGGACAGGAAAAACTGTTTTTT. Translating gives CASSPLGQEKLFF. The chain uses TRBV18 and TRBJ1-4, with D perhaps matching TRBD1 (6 bases). Germline loops: CDR1 KGHSH, CDR2 LQKENI. V shed 1 base and J shed 8 bases, with 8 bases lying between them. CDR3 length: 13 amino acids.

In this sample, this clone turned up many times. The V call is TRBV9, the J call TRBJ2-4; 10 bases align to TRBD1. J lost 0 bases, V lost 4 bases, and 7 bases had no gene match. Germline values: CDR1 SGDLS, CDR2 YYNGEE. The CDR3 runs 17 residues. Here the CDR3 DNA reads TGTGCCAGCAGCCCAGAGACAGGGGGCTTAGCCAAAAACATTCAGTACTTC. Translating gives CASSPETGGLAKNIQYF.

This clone was detected ten times or more. V gene TRBV20-1 combines with J gene TRBJ2-5; D might be TRBD1 (6 bases). Germline CDR1 DFQATT, CDR2 SNEGSKA (reference sequence). CDR3 size: 13 residues. DNA for the CDR3: TGCAGACCCGGGACAAGCGACCAAGAGACCCAGTACTTC. Translated, it gives CRPGTSDQETQYF.

The chain links TRBV7-9 to TRBJ1-1; unclear D gene. Germline lookup yields CDR1 SEHNR and CDR2 FQNEAQ (reference sequence). The CDR3 consists of 15 residues. Trimming took 2 bases from V and 6 from J, leaving 16 bases between them. The CDR3 spells CASSLSAELFAEAFF. CDR3 coding DNA: TGTGCCAGCAGCTTATCGGCAGAACTTTTCGCTGAAGCTTTCTTT.